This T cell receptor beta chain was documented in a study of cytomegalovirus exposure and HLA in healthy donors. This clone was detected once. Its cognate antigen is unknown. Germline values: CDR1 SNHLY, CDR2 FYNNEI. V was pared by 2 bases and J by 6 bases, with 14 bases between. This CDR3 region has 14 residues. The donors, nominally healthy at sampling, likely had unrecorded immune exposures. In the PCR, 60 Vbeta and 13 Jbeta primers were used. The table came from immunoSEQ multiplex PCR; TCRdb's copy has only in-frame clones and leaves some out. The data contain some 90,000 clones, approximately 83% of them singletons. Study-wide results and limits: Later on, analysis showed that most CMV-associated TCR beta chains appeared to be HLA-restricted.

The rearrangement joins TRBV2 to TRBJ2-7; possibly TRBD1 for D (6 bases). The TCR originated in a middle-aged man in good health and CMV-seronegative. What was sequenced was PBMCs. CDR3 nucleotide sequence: TGTGCCAGCAGTGAACCCCCACAGGGAAGCGAGCAGTACTTC. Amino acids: CASSEPPQGSEQYF. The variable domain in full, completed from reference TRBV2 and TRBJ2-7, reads EPEVTQTPSHQVTQMGQEVILRCVPISNHLYFYWYRQILGQKVEFLVSFYNNEISEKSEIFDDQFSVERPDGSNFTLKIRSTKLEDSAMYFCASSEPPQGSEQYFGPGTRLTVT.